The 23 T cell receptor beta chains given below trace back to one sample, sequenced in a study of blood T cells in healthy people across ages. Together with a sample-barcoded 5' primer, a J-beta primer mix was included in a second PCR lasting 7 to 11 cycles. TCRdb passed the 5' RACE reads through MiXCR, listing each CDR3 protein once. Of about 940,000 distinct CDR3 sequences in the sample, roughly 48% were seen once. The sample was blood. The receptors here all came from a man aged 30 to 39 in good health.

The chain combines TRBV6-5 with TRBJ2-1, with TRBD2 matching 9 bases. The J call may not be correct, given that the DNA end is closer to TRBJ2-7. Germline loops: CDR1 MNHEY, CDR2 SVGAGI. CDR3 length: 16 amino acids. The chain's CDR3 is CASSYAGGSSYNEQYF. In DNA form, the CDR3 reads TGTGCCAGCAGTTACGCGGGGGGGAGCTCCTACAATGAGCAGTACTTC.

The rearrangement links TRBV7-2 to TRBJ2-6, with 7 nucleotides matching TRBD2. The CDR3 is 18 residues long. V gave up 4 bases and J gave up 2 bases; unmatched junction bases: 11. Germline V lookup: CDR1 SGHTA, CDR2 FQGNSA. The CDR3 sequence: CASSYPGGRSPGANVLTF. Written as DNA, the CDR3 is TGTGCCAGCAGCTACCCCGGGGGGAGATCCCCTGGGGCCAACGTCCTGACTTTC.

V is TRBV4-1 and J is TRBJ2-4; D may be TRBD2 (5 bases). Trimming removed 0 bases from V and 9 bases from J, with 9 bases in between. The germline V gene has CDR1 MGHRA and CDR2 YSYEKL. There are 13 residues in the CDR3. CDR3 DNA sequence: TGCGCCAGCAGCCAAGATGGACTCGGCATTCAGTACTTC. Amino acid sequence: CASSQDGLGIQYF.

This rearrangement joins TRBV13 to TRBJ2-5, with TRBD1 identical over 7 bases. J gave up 1 base and V 4 bases, and 6 bases lay outside the gene matches. From germline, CDR1 is PRHDT and CDR2 FYEKMQ (reference sequence). The CDR3 sequence is 15 residues long. The CDR3: CASSSGQLGQETQYF. The CDR3, as DNA: TGTGCCAGCAGCTCGGGACAGTTAGGCCAAGAGACCCAGTACTTC. Combining the CDR3 with reference TRBV13 and TRBJ2-5 gives the whole variable domain AAGVIQSPRHLIKEKRETATLKCYPIPRHDTVYWYQQGPGQDPQFLISFYEKMQSDKGSIPDRFSAQQFSDYHSELNMSSLELGDSALYFCASSSGQLGQETQYFGPGTRLLVL.

The table lists this clonotype with a few counts. The chain combines TRBV7-9 with TRBJ2-7; 10 bases match TRBD2. The CDR3 totals 17 residues. Germline CDR1 reads SEHNR; CDR2 reads FQNEAQ (reference sequence). V lost 5 bases to trimming and J lost 2 bases; unmatched junction nucleotides: 12. The CDR3 region has the DNA TGTGCCAGCAGCAACCGACTCAGCGGGGGGGCTCCCTACGAGCAGTACTTC. As protein: CASSNRLSGGAPYEQYF.

V gene TRBV4-1 combines with J gene TRBJ2-3, with D maybe TRBD2 (5 bases). This CDR3 comprises 16 residues. Germline V gene sequence: CDR1 MGHRA, CDR2 YSYEKL. The V gene lost 0 bases and the J gene lost 0 bases, with 10 bases spanning the gap. CDR3 in amino acids: CASSQDRGASTDTQYF. For the CDR3, the DNA is TGCGCCAGCAGCCAAGATCGGGGAGCGAGCACAGATACGCAGTATTTT.

This clonotype came up a few times. This rearrangement joins TRBV20-1 to TRBJ2-1; no firm D call. V shed 6 bases and J shed 3 bases, with 12 bases lying between them. The CDR3 covers 13 residues. Germline CDR1 is DFQATT and CDR2 is SNEGSKA (reference sequence). As DNA, the CDR3 is TGCAGTGCGGGCCGGCAGCGCTACAATGAGCAGTTCTTC. Residues: CSAGRQRYNEQFF.

The count of this clonotype is one. V is TRBV3-1 and J is TRBJ1-6; D is ambiguous. Germline CDR1 reads LGHDT; CDR2 reads YNNKEL (reference sequence). The CDR3 contains 14 residues. Trimming shortened V by 0 bases and J by 7 bases, and 7 bases separated the two germline ends. This chain's CDR3 is CASSQDYGNSPLHF. The DNA of the CDR3 is TGTGCCAGCAGCCAAGATTACGGCAATTCACCCCTCCACTTT.

This clonotype was seen more than once but under ten times. This rearrangement joins TRBV15 to TRBJ2-5, with D possibly TRBD1 on 5 matching bases. Looked up from germline, CDR1 is LNHNV and CDR2 is YYDKDF (reference sequence). CDR3 length: 14 amino acids. Trimming left V 3 bases short and J 0 bases short, with 8 bases between. CDR3 protein: CATSRDMNQETQYF. The CDR3 DNA reads TGTGCCACCAGCAGGGACATGAACCAAGAGACCCAGTACTTC.

Only a few counts were recorded for this clonotype. CDR3 loop: CASSPQGGLSGGTEAFF. The CDR3 nucleotides read TGTGCCAGCAGCCCCCAGGGGGGTCTGAGTGGCGGGACTGAAGCTTTCTTT. This chain joins TRBV21-1 and TRBJ1-1; the listed D gene, TRBD1, was not tested against the DNA. TRBV21-1 is recorded as a pseudogene. This CDR3 contains 17 residues.

This clonotype has more than one count but fewer than ten. As DNA, the CDR3 is TGCGCCAGCAGCACAGGACAGGGGGTACAAAACATTCAGTACTTC. The encoded protein is CASSTGQGVQNIQYF. This sequence joins TRBV5-1 and TRBJ2-4; TRBD1 agrees at 10 bases. Germline values: CDR1 SGHRS, CDR2 YFSETQ. With V trimmed by 4 bases and J by 5 bases, 6 bases remained unmatched. This CDR3 has 15 residues.

This clonotype was observed a handful of times. The gene calls are TRBV27 and TRBJ1-5; a weak D match, TRBD1 (6 bases). The germline V gene has CDR1 MNHEY and CDR2 SMNVEV (reference sequence). The V gene lost 3 bases and the J gene lost 4 bases, with 13 bases spanning the gap. The length of the CDR3 is 15 residues. CDR3 DNA: TGTGCCAGCAGTTTGGGGGGCGAGGGGAATCAGCCCCAGCATTTT. Translation gives CASSLGGEGNQPQHF.

Only a few counts were recorded for this clonotype. The rearrangement uses TRBV3-1 and TRBJ2-2; D perhaps matches TRBD1 (6 bases). CDR1 is LGHDT and CDR2 is YNNKEL in the germline V gene (reference sequence). CDR3 length: 14 amino acids. V was clipped by 2 bases and J by 5 bases, with 9 bases between them. Written as DNA, the CDR3 is TGTGCCAGCAGCCAAACAGGGTCAACCGGGGAGCTGTTTTTT. Protein: CASSQTGSTGELFF.

This clonotype was counted between two and nine times. This chain links TRBV4-1 with TRBJ1-2; 12 nucleotides align to TRBD1. The CDR3 loop spans 16 amino acids. Germline V gene sequence: CDR1 MGHRA, CDR2 YSYEKL. The junction had 10 bases not matched to a gene; V was cut back by 4 bases and J by 7 bases. The CDR3 protein is CASSLLSGTGGSGYTF. In DNA, the CDR3 is TGCGCCAGCAGCCTATTATCCGGGACAGGGGGCTCTGGCTACACCTTC.

This clonotype was detected a few times. V gene TRBV5-1 combines with J gene TRBJ2-1; possibly TRBD2 for D (6 bases). CDR3 length: 16 residues. Germline CDR1 reads SGHRS; CDR2 reads YFSETQ. Trimming removed 3 bases from V and 2 bases from J, with 15 bases in between. CDR3 DNA: TGCGCCAGCAGCTCCCTGAAAGGAGGGGCCTACAATGAGCAGTTCTTC. Amino acid sequence: CASSSLKGGAYNEQFF.

The CDR3 nucleotides read TGTGCCAGCAGCATCGGGACATTTTACGAGCAGTACTTC. This gives the protein CASSIGTFYEQYF. The genes are TRBV11-1 and TRBJ2-7; the D gene is possibly TRBD1 (6 bases). CDR1 is SGHAT and CDR2 is FQDESV in the germline V gene (reference sequence). V was pared by 5 bases and J by 4 bases, with 12 bases between. The CDR3 extends over 13 amino acids.

Concerning this clonotype itself: With a much larger clone just one base away, this may be a read error. V gene TRBV29-1 combines with J gene TRBJ2-1; D not resolved. Per the germline V gene, CDR1 is SQVTM and CDR2 is ANQGSEA. The CDR3 has 13 residues. V lost 5 bases and J 2 bases, leaving 10 bases between the germline ends. This chain's CDR3 is CSVMGSAYNEQFF. DNA of the CDR3: TGCAGCGTTATGGGCAGCGCCTACAATGAGCAGTTCTTC.

This clonotype was detected a few times. The genes are TRBV29-1 and TRBJ2-1, with D possibly being TRBD1 (5 bases). Germline V gene lookup returns CDR1 SQVTM and CDR2 ANQGSEA. Trimming took off 3 bases at V and 8 bases at J, with 14 bases between the two ends. This CDR3 spans 13 amino acids. The CDR3 nucleotides are TGCAGCGTTGAGGCAGGGCAGGTATATGAGCAGTTCTTC. Its translation is CSVEAGQVYEQFF.

This sequence joins TRBV7-6 and TRBJ2-1; 10 bases line up with TRBD2. The trim removed 0 bases at V and 3 bases at J, leaving 8 bases unmatched. The CDR3 is 18 residues long. Germline V gene sequence: CDR1 SGHVS, CDR2 FNYEAQ. CDR3: CASSLASASGGDYNEQFF. The CDR3 nucleotides are TGTGCCAGCAGCTTAGCGTCGGCTAGCGGGGGCGACTACAATGAGCAGTTCTTC.

The gene calls are TRBV7-2 and TRBJ2-7; the D is unclear. The germline V and J ends were trimmed by 2 bases and 7 bases, with 12 bases remaining between them. The CDR3 spans 13 residues. Germline loops: CDR1 SGHTA, CDR2 FQGNSA. The CDR3, as DNA: TGTGCCAGCAGCTTACCGTTGGTCAATGAGCAGTACTTC. As protein: CASSLPLVNEQYF.

On this clonotype: A much larger clonotype is one base distant, so this may be a read error. The CDR3 spells CSARDSDRRRLFF. CDR3 bases: TGCAGTGCTAGAGATAGTGACAGGCGGAGACTGTTTTTT. The chain recombines TRBV20-1 with TRBJ2-2; D might be TRBD1 (6 bases). The CDR3 has 13 residues. In germline, CDR1 is DFQATT, CDR2 SNEGSKA (reference sequence). V was shortened by 0 bases and J by 14 bases, with 16 bases between the two germline ends.

This clonotype occurred a few times. The chain has TRBV29-1 and TRBJ1-2, with a weak D call TRBD1 (6 bases). The CDR3 has 14 residues. V lost 6 bases and J 2 bases, leaving 16 bases between the germline ends. CDR1 and CDR2 (germline): SQVTM, ANQGSEA. The CDR3 DNA reads TGCAGCGTGGGGCCACAGGGAGAGAACTATGGCTACACCTTC. This sequence encodes CSVGPQGENYGYTF.

This chain links TRBV6-5 with TRBJ2-5; 7 bases map to TRBD1. The CDR3 runs to 14 residues. V trimming: 6 bases; J trimming: 4 bases; junction bases outside the gene matches: 8. Germline V gene lookup returns CDR1 MNHEY and CDR2 SVGAGI. CDR3 region: CASSPTGIGETQYF. The CDR3 nucleotides read TGTGCCAGCAGCCCGACAGGGATCGGAGAGACCCAGTACTTC.